A few counts support the clone carrying this T cell receptor (beta chain). No antigen is known for it. This sample is part of a study of identical twins. Findings and limits, study-wide: Conclusions were based on cross-sectional statistical analysis, without following the same donors.

A universal primer site came from template switching; cDNA carried unique molecular identifiers. TCRdb redid the calling of the 5' RACE reads with MiXCR, one entry per CDR3 protein. This table holds just under 650,000 distinct CDR3 sequences, just over 7% found once. From germline, CDR1 is SGHVS and CDR2 FNYEAQ. V was pared by 6 bases and J by 7 bases, with 22 bases between. The CDR3 is 16 residues long. This same sample was also part of a study on yellow fever vaccine responses in identical twins.

This rearrangement joins TRBV7-6 to TRBJ2-1, with a possible D match to TRBD1 (8 bases). This receptor was obtained from a young woman in good health. Material for sequencing was PBMCs. CDR3 nucleotides: TGTGCCAGCAGTCTCCCACAGGGGGGGTTGGGGAATGAGCAGTTCTTC. Translation: CASSLPQGGLGNEQFF.